The 30 T cell receptor beta chains listed next were all sequenced from one sample in a study of cytomegalovirus exposure and HLA in healthy donors. The primer mix had 60 Vbeta and 13 Jbeta primers. Repertoires were generated with immunoSEQ multiplex PCR, while TCRdb's copy carries only in-frame clones and drops some. The sample contains roughly 120,000 clones, around three quarters of which appear only once. What was sequenced was PBMCs. The receptors were gathered from a woman aged 25-40 years in good health and CMV-seronegative.

This clone was observed once. The chain combines TRBV5-1 with TRBJ1-1, with D possibly matching TRBD1 (6 bases). Per the germline V gene, CDR1 is SGHRS and CDR2 is YFSETQ. The CDR3 runs 18 residues. The germline V and J ends were trimmed by 4 bases and 0 bases, with 22 bases remaining between them. The CDR3 is CASSLPITTGRMNTEAFF. The CDR3 DNA sequence: TGCGCCAGCAGCCTACCAATCACGACAGGCCGAATGAACACTGAAGCTTTCTTT.

V usage is TRBV6-1 and J usage is TRBJ1-2; TRBD1 is a possible D gene (5 bases). Trimming removed 4 bases from V and 2 bases from J, with 14 bases in between. The CDR3 is 15 amino acids. The germline CDR1 and CDR2 sequences are MNHNS and SASEGT. In nucleotides, the CDR3 is TGTGCCAGCAGTGTAATGATGGCAGGGAACTATGGCTACACCTTC. Amino acid sequence: CASSVMMAGNYGYTF.

This chain uses TRBV7-2 with TRBJ2-7; TRBD1 agrees at 11 bases. With V trimmed by 1 base and J by 4 bases, 6 bases remained unmatched. Germline CDR1 and CDR2: SGHTA and FQGNSA. This CDR3 spans 16 amino acids. CDR3 sequence: CASSLGTGGRSYEQYF. The DNA of the CDR3 is TGTGCCAGCAGCTTAGGGACAGGGGGCCGTTCTTACGAGCAGTACTTC.

The chain links TRBV7-9 to TRBJ2-5; D not resolved. The CDR3 spans 15 residues. Germline V gives CDR1 SEHNR, CDR2 FQNEAQ (reference sequence). Trimming stripped 1 base from V and 5 bases from J, with 14 bases between. For the CDR3, the DNA is TGTGCCAGCAGCTTAGAGTTGAGCGCTCTCGAGACCCAGTACTTC. This translates into CASSLELSALETQYF.

The chain has TRBV4-1 and TRBJ1-5, with no clear D. V was pared by 0 bases and J by 7 bases, with 13 bases between. CDR3 length: 15 residues. CDR1 and CDR2 from the germline V gene are MGHRA and YSYEKL. The CDR3 loop is CASSQDVGSGQPQHF. The CDR3 DNA reads TGCGCCAGCAGCCAAGACGTCGGGTCGGGACAGCCCCAGCATTTT.

The genes are TRBV27 and TRBJ2-1; D call uncertain. The CDR3 runs 13 residues. V was shortened by 6 bases and J by 6 bases, with 12 bases between the two germline ends. Germline V lookup: CDR1 MNHEY, CDR2 SMNVEV (reference sequence). CDR3 DNA sequence: TGTGCCAGCAGCCTGGTCAGTCGCAATGAGCAGTTCTTC. This translates into CASSLVSRNEQFF.

This chain links TRBV5-6 with TRBJ2-1; D possibly corresponds to TRBD1 (6 bases). V dropped 4 bases and J dropped 10 bases, with 21 bases sitting between them. The CDR3 contains 15 residues. In germline, CDR1 is SGHDT, CDR2 YYEEEE. The CDR3 coding sequence is TGTGCCAGCAGCAGGAAGGCGTCAATCAGGGGAGAGCAGTTCTTC. This gives the protein CASSRKASIRGEQFF.

The chain has TRBV30 and TRBJ1-2, with TRBD1 as a possible D gene (5 bases). The germline CDR1 and CDR2 sequences are GTSNPN and SVGIG (reference sequence). V lost 2 bases and J 1 base, leaving 5 bases between the germline ends. The CDR3 is 12 residues long. In DNA, the CDR3 is TGTGCCTGGAGTAGGGGTAACTATGGCTACACCTTC. Its translation is CAWSRGNYGYTF.

This clone was recorded once. The chain uses TRBV27 and TRBJ1-5, with 10 bases identical to TRBD1. The CDR3 covers 12 residues. V shed 8 bases and J 7 bases; nucleotides not matched to a gene: 2. Germline CDR1 MNHEY, CDR2 SMNVEV (reference sequence). CDR3 in DNA: TGTGCCAGCGGACAGGGGGGACAGCCCCAGCATTTT. It codes for CASGQGGQPQHF.

The V gene is TRBV30, the J gene TRBJ2-1; 9 nucleotides match TRBD2. V shed 4 bases, J shed 4 bases, and the junction held 5 bases outside the gene matches. The length of the CDR3 is 14 residues. Germline V gives CDR1 GTSNPN, CDR2 SVGIG (reference sequence). The CDR3 spells CAWTPSGAYNEQFF. The CDR3 bases are TGTGCCTGGACCCCTAGCGGGGCTTACAATGAGCAGTTCTTC.

The CDR3 loop is CASSGVRGGRTMGYNEQFF. DNA of the CDR3: TGCGCCAGCAGTGGGGTCCGGGGGGGGCGAACAATGGGCTACAATGAGCAGTTCTTC. The V gene is TRBV10-1, the J gene TRBJ2-1, with TRBD2 identical over 8 bases. The ends lost 4 bases at V and 3 bases at J; junction bases unmatched: 17. This CDR3 spans 19 amino acids. Germline CDR1 is WNHNN and CDR2 is SYGVQD (reference sequence).

The chain combines TRBV19 with TRBJ2-1, with TRBD2 identical over 10 bases. The CDR3 covers 16 residues. Germline V gives CDR1 LNHDA, CDR2 SQIVND (reference sequence). The J segment lost 7 bases and the V segment lost 6 bases, leaving 12 bases of the junction unmatched. The CDR3 DNA reads TGTGCCAGTAGCCGGGGATGGGCTAGCGGGAGAAATGAGCAGTTCTTC. Translation: CASSRGWASGRNEQFF.

The chain employs TRBV5-1 and TRBJ1-5; maybe TRBD1 (5 bases). Germline lookup yields CDR1 SGHRS and CDR2 YFSETQ. Trimming removed 0 bases from V and 1 base from J, with 11 bases in between. There are 16 residues in the CDR3. The CDR3 sequence is CASSLAGGGSNQPQHF. The DNA of the CDR3 is TGCGCCAGCAGCTTGGCCGGGGGAGGGAGCAATCAGCCCCAGCATTTT.

This chain joins TRBV7-9 and TRBJ1-1; D might be TRBD1 (5 bases). Germline values: CDR1 SEHNR, CDR2 FQNEAQ (reference sequence). The CDR3 covers 16 residues. V lost 3 bases and J 0 bases, leaving 14 bases between the germline ends. This CDR3 reads CASSFRGAGMNTEAFF. For the CDR3, the DNA is TGTGCCAGCAGCTTTCGCGGGGCGGGAATGAACACTGAAGCTTTCTTT.

V and J are TRBV5-1 and TRBJ2-5; 9 bases are a match to TRBD1. The DNA end favors TRBJ2-7, so the J call may be wrong. CDR3 length: 15 amino acids. Looked up from germline, CDR1 is SGHRS and CDR2 is YFSETQ. As DNA, the CDR3 is TGCGCCAGCAGCGTCGCGACAGGGGGAACCTACGAGCAGTACTTC. It specifies CASSVATGGTYEQYF.

V is TRBV6-5 and J is TRBJ1-1; no clear D. The CDR3 contains 13 residues. Trimming cost V 2 bases and J 10 bases, with 14 bases left between them. Looked up from germline, CDR1 is MNHEY and CDR2 is SVGAGI. Here the CDR3 reads CASSYAAESGAFF. The CDR3 nucleotides are TGTGCCAGCAGTTACGCCGCGGAGAGTGGAGCTTTCTTT.

This chain links TRBV5-1 with TRBJ2-7, with 7 bases identical to TRBD2. Germline CDR1 reads SGHRS; CDR2 reads YFSETQ. CDR3 length equals 15 residues. J lost 3 bases, V lost 0 bases, and 6 bases had no gene match. CDR3 protein: CASSLEGLSDYEQYF. Here the CDR3 DNA reads TGCGCCAGCAGCTTGGAGGGACTATCAGACTACGAGCAGTACTTC.

The chain uses TRBV30 and TRBJ2-1; weak D call: TRBD1 (6 bases). The CDR3 runs to 12 residues. With 0 bases removed from V and 8 bases from J, the gap between germline ends came to 8 bases. Germline V gene sequence: CDR1 GTSNPN, CDR2 SVGIG (reference sequence). The CDR3 coding sequence is TGTGCCTGGAGTGTACAGGGCTATGAGCAGTTCTTC. This sequence encodes CAWSVQGYEQFF.

The V and J genes are TRBV18 and TRBJ1-4; 7 bases align to TRBD1. The J segment lost 5 bases and the V segment lost 4 bases, leaving 4 bases of the junction unmatched. The CDR3 extends over 14 amino acids. Germline V gene lookup returns CDR1 KGHSH and CDR2 LQKENI. The chain's CDR3 is CASSHGTANEKLFF. The CDR3 DNA follows: TGTGCCAGCTCACACGGGACAGCCAATGAAAAACTGTTTTTT.

The chain couples TRBV6-5 to TRBJ2-1, with 7 nucleotides matching TRBD2. The CDR3 loop spans 14 amino acids. V trimming: 6 bases; J trimming: 7 bases; junction bases outside the gene matches: 9. Germline CDR1 and CDR2: MNHEY and SVGAGI. For the CDR3, the DNA is TGTGCCAGCAGACCTAGCGGTTCTAGGAATGAGCAGTTCTTC. Translated, it gives CASRPSGSRNEQFF.

V gene TRBV9 combines with J gene TRBJ1-1; no reliable D call. Germline lookup yields CDR1 SGDLS and CDR2 YYNGEE. CDR3 length equals 15 residues. V was trimmed by 6 bases and J by 1 base, leaving 16 bases between them. In nucleotides, the CDR3 is TGTGCCAGCACCGGAGTTGTGATGGAGAACACTGAAGCTTTCTTT. Translated, it gives CASTGVVMENTEAFF.

The chain couples TRBV7-9 to TRBJ1-1; D is perhaps TRBD1 (5 bases). This CDR3 has 12 residues. V was pared by 5 bases and J by 11 bases, with 15 bases between. Germline CDR1 is SEHNR and CDR2 is FQNEAQ (reference sequence). CDR3 sequence (DNA): TGTGCCAGCAGCCCCTGGGGGACTTCGGCTTTCTTT. Protein: CASSPWGTSAFF.

The J gene is TRBJ1-2, the V gene TRBV18, with D unclear. The CDR3 contains 15 residues. The germline gives CDR1 KGHSH, CDR2 LQKENI. Trimming left V 6 bases short and J 4 bases short, with 18 bases between. The CDR3 here is CASSRSRGPTYGYTF. As DNA, the CDR3 is TGTGCCAGCTCTCGATCCCGGGGTCCCACCTATGGCTACACCTTC.

This clone was observed a handful of times. The chain carries TRBV6-1 and TRBJ1-1; TRBD1 matches at 8 bases. CDR1 is MNHNS, CDR2 SASEGT, per germline. V lost 1 base to trimming and J lost 5 bases; unmatched junction nucleotides: 3. The CDR3 is made up of 14 amino acids. CDR3 sequence (DNA): TGTGCCAGCAGTGAAGGGACAGGGTCGACTGAAGCTTTCTTT. Amino acid sequence: CASSEGTGSTEAFF.

This rearrangement joins TRBV29-1 to TRBJ1-1, with no clear D. The CDR3 consists of 11 residues. Looked up from germline, CDR1 is SQVTM and CDR2 is ANQGSEA. V lost 7 bases, J lost 3 bases, and 9 bases lay in between. The CDR3 DNA is TGCAGCGGATACAGCTACACTGAAGCTTTCTTT. Protein sequence: CSGYSYTEAFF.

The J gene is TRBJ2-1, the V gene TRBV29-1, with 9 bases lining up with TRBD1. This CDR3 spans 15 amino acids. Trimming took 7 bases from V and 5 from J; bases not matched to a gene: 12. Germline V CDR1 and CDR2: SQVTM, ANQGSEA. CDR3 sequence reads: CSALGGQGYHNEQFF. The DNA for the CDR3 is TGCAGCGCCCTTGGGGGACAGGGCTACCACAATGAGCAGTTCTTC.

The chain uses TRBV6-5 and TRBJ2-4; maybe TRBD2 (6 bases). Germline-derived CDR1 and CDR2 are MNHEY and SVGAGI. This CDR3 contains 15 residues. Trimming pared 6 bases from V and 6 bases from J, leaving 18 bases between. The CDR3 loop is CASRPGLGGGNIQYF. The CDR3 bases are TGTGCCAGCAGACCAGGGTTGGGAGGTGGAAACATTCAGTACTTC.

The J gene is TRBJ1-1, the V gene TRBV5-1; 7 nucleotides align to TRBD1. This CDR3 is 14 amino acids long. The germline V gene has CDR1 SGHRS and CDR2 YFSETQ. V gave up 4 bases and J gave up 8 bases; unmatched junction bases: 11. CDR3 amino acids: CASSPLSGRGEAFF. The CDR3 region has the DNA TGCGCCAGCAGCCCCCTTTCGGGCAGGGGGGAAGCTTTCTTT.

This sequence joins TRBV5-6 and TRBJ1-1; TRBD1 might be the D (6 bases). The CDR3 spans 13 residues. Trimming left V 4 bases short and J 5 bases short, with 12 bases between. Germline-derived CDR1 and CDR2 are SGHDT and YYEEEE. The CDR3: CASSPGHRTEAFF. For the CDR3, the DNA is TGTGCCAGCAGCCCGGGACATCGGACTGAAGCTTTCTTT.

This clone came up a few times. J is TRBJ1-1 and V is TRBV28; no definite D call. The CDR3 consists of 13 residues. Trimming stripped 3 bases from V and 11 bases from J, with 16 bases between. Germline loops: CDR1 MDHEN, CDR2 SYDVKM. This CDR3 reads CASSFGDWVGAFF. The CDR3 region has the DNA TGTGCCAGCAGTTTCGGGGATTGGGTGGGTGCTTTCTTT.